This section outlines one T cell receptor (beta chain) sequence together with its context. Its cognate antigen is unknown. These data are taken from a study of cytomegalovirus exposure and HLA in healthy donors. CDR1 is SGHNT and CDR2 is YYREEE in the germline V gene (reference sequence). Trimming cost V 4 bases and J 6 bases, with 18 bases left between them. The CDR3 is 15 residues long. General study points: Highly shared variants forming one cluster were likely a sequencing artifact. In vitro assays verified that three CMV-associated chains recognized CMV antigens specifically. Donors were assumed by presence/absence analyses to have roughly uniform sequencing depth.

The study ran its PCR with 60 Vbeta and 13 Jbeta primers. The method was immunoSEQ multiplex PCR; TCRdb's version includes in-frame clones alone and lacks a portion of them. The profile shows 310,000 or so clones, about 90% of them singletons. In nominal health when sampled, donors likely had unrecorded immune exposures nonetheless. Sequencing used PBMCs. V gene TRBV5-4 combines with J gene TRBJ2-3; a possible D gene is TRBD2 (6 bases). This receptor was identified in a woman aged 18-30 years in good health and CMV-seronegative. CDR3 sequence reads: CASSTRDSSWDTQYF. CDR3 coding DNA: TGTGCCAGCAGCACCCGGGACTCGTCGTGGGATACGCAGTATTTT.